These 15 T cell receptor beta chains came from one sample sequenced in a study of blood T cells in healthy people across ages. The authors ran a second PCR of 7 to 11 cycles using a sample-barcoded 5' primer and a J-beta primer mix. TCRdb fed the 5' RACE reads into MiXCR, producing one record per CDR3 protein. The sample records roughly 500,000 distinct CDR3 sequences, 25% to 30% being singletons. The sequencing sample was made of blood. The receptors here all came from a woman between 65 and 79 years old in good health.

Here the CDR3 reads CASSSFRGGDTGELFF. The DNA for the CDR3 is TGTGCCAGCAGCTCCTTTCGGGGGGGAGACACCGGGGAGCTGTTTTTT. The chain has TRBV5-5 and TRBJ2-2; the match to TRBD2 covers 8 bases. CDR3 length: 16 residues. J lost 3 bases, V lost 3 bases, and 7 bases had no gene match. Germline values: CDR1 SGHKS, CDR2 YYEKEE (reference sequence).

This clonotype was detected once. The chain uses TRBV2 and TRBJ2-3; 7 bases are shared with TRBD1. J gave up 2 bases and V 2 bases, and 4 bases lay outside the gene matches. CDR3 length: 15 residues. Germline V gene data show CDR1 as SNHLY and CDR2 as FYNNEI. The CDR3 region is CASSEQGVLTDTQYF. The CDR3 nucleotides are TGTGCCAGCAGTGAACAGGGGGTTCTCACAGATACGCAGTATTTT.

The gene calls are TRBV7-9 and TRBJ2-1; D remains unclear. The CDR3 extends over 15 amino acids. Between the trimmed V and J ends, which lost 5 bases and 0 bases, there was a span of 11 bases. Germline CDR1 is SEHNR and CDR2 is FQNEAQ (reference sequence). The CDR3 here is CASSRRYTSYNEQFF. The CDR3 coding sequence is TGTGCCAGCAGCCGTCGATATACCTCCTACAATGAGCAGTTCTTC.

This sequence joins TRBV3-1 and TRBJ2-2; 11 bases align to TRBD1. There are 16 residues in the CDR3. V shed 3 bases and J 6 bases; nucleotides not matched to a gene: 6. Germline-derived CDR1 and CDR2 are LGHDT and YNNKEL (reference sequence). CDR3 region: CASSHGQGALAGELFF. The DNA for the CDR3 is TGTGCCAGCAGCCACGGACAGGGGGCGTTAGCCGGGGAGCTGTTTTTT.

V gene TRBV7-9 combines with J gene TRBJ2-5; D is perhaps TRBD1 or TRBD2 (6 bases each). Germline values: CDR1 SEHNR, CDR2 FQNEAQ (reference sequence). The CDR3 has 15 amino acids. V was clipped by 1 base and J by 5 bases, with 14 bases between them. In nucleotides, the CDR3 is TGTGCCAGCAGCTTAGATTGGGGGGCCGGGGAGACCCAGTACTTC. Amino acids: CASSLDWGAGETQYF.

This clonotype was seen a few times. The chain is built from TRBV4-3 and TRBJ2-3; tentatively, D is TRBD1 (6 bases). Germline V gene data show CDR1 as LGHNA and CDR2 as YSLEER. This CDR3 region has 16 residues. The ends were cut back, 2 bases at V and 6 bases at J, with 18 bases in the middle. The CDR3 is CASSQLEGGEYDTQYF. In nucleotides, the CDR3 is TGCGCCAGCAGCCAATTGGAAGGGGGAGAGTATGATACGCAGTATTTT.

The count of this clonotype is one. The chain combines TRBV5-1 with TRBJ2-7, with a possible D match to TRBD1 (6 bases). CDR1 SGHRS and CDR2 YFSETQ come from the germline V gene. The CDR3 runs 12 residues. The V end was cut by 5 bases, the J end by 6 bases, with 12 bases between. DNA of the CDR3: TGCGCCAGCAGTTTTACAGGGATCGAGCAGTACTTC. Its translation: CASSFTGIEQYF.

The rearrangement uses TRBV20-1 and TRBJ1-1; 7 bases map to TRBD1. CDR3 length: 12 amino acids. Looked up from germline, CDR1 is DFQATT and CDR2 is SNEGSKA (reference sequence). Trimming took 8 bases from V and 7 from J; bases not matched to a gene: 10. CDR3 DNA sequence: TGCAGTCTAGACAGGGACAATGGTGAAGCTTTCTTT. Its translation: CSLDRDNGEAFF.

The rearrangement links TRBV7-9 to TRBJ2-5; the match to TRBD1 covers 7 bases. Per the germline V gene, CDR1 is SEHNR and CDR2 is FQNEAQ (reference sequence). V was pared by 5 bases and J by 4 bases, with 10 bases of the junction left unmatched. This CDR3 spans 15 amino acids. CDR3 amino acids: CASSLYGTDRETQYF. In DNA form, the CDR3 reads TGTGCCAGCAGCCTATATGGGACAGATCGAGAGACCCAGTACTTC.

V usage is TRBV4-2 and J usage is TRBJ2-4; D not resolved. The ends were cut back, 0 bases at V and 5 bases at J, with 14 bases in the middle. Germline V gene lookup returns CDR1 LGHNA and CDR2 YNFKEQ. This CDR3 has 16 amino acids. The CDR3 protein is CASSQERVEPQNIQYF. CDR3 DNA: TGTGCCAGCAGCCAAGAAAGGGTGGAGCCGCAAAACATTCAGTACTTC.

This rearrangement joins TRBV14 to TRBJ2-7, with a weak D call TRBD2 (6 bases). Trimming took 1 base from V and 2 from J, leaving 12 bases between them. The CDR3 extends over 15 amino acids. Germline V gives CDR1 SGHDN, CDR2 FVKESK. CDR3 in DNA: TGTGCCAGCAGCCAAGGGAGGGGTTGGACCTACGAGCAGTACTTC. It translates to CASSQGRGWTYEQYF.

The genes are TRBV7-2 and TRBJ2-3; 11 bases agree with TRBD2. V trimming: 4 bases; J trimming: 4 bases; junction bases outside the gene matches: 13. The length of the CDR3 is 18 residues. Germline V CDR1 and CDR2: SGHTA, FQGNSA. CDR3 loop: CASSSGPDLAGGPDTQYF. The CDR3 DNA is TGTGCCAGCAGCTCGGGGCCTGATCTAGCGGGGGGCCCAGATACGCAGTATTTT.

V is TRBV30 and J is TRBJ1-2, with D uncertain. Trimming left V 2 bases short and J 1 base short, with 8 bases between. The CDR3 totals 13 residues. In germline, CDR1 is GTSNPN, CDR2 SVGIG (reference sequence). This CDR3 is CAWSHTVNYGYTF. CDR3 nucleotides: TGTGCCTGGAGTCACACAGTTAACTATGGCTACACCTTC.

The chain is built from TRBV11-2 and TRBJ2-6, with 9 bases lining up with TRBD1. This CDR3 contains 17 residues. Germline lookup yields CDR1 SGHAT and CDR2 FQNNGV. Unmatched junction bases numbered 5, after V lost 5 bases and J lost 0 bases. The CDR3 protein is CASSAGTGYSGANVLTF. CDR3 nucleotide sequence: TGTGCCAGCAGCGCCGGGACAGGGTACTCTGGGGCCAACGTCCTGACTTTC.

The rearrangement joins TRBV7-8 to TRBJ2-1; 14 nucleotides agree with TRBD2. The junction had 11 bases not matched to a gene; V was cut back by 4 bases and J by 0 bases. The CDR3 is 20 amino acids. The germline V gene encodes CDR1 SGHVS and CDR2 FQNEAQ. Here the CDR3 DNA reads TGTGCCAGCAGCTGGGGGGGACTAGCGGGGGAACCCTACTCCTACAATGAGCAGTTCTTC. Residues: CASSWGGLAGEPYSYNEQFF.